These 19 T cell receptor beta chains were all obtained from the same sample, sequenced in a study of vaccination effects on CD4 cells after COVID-19. These TCRs are of unknown antigen specificity. Clones were read by immunoSEQ multiplex PCR, and TCRdb kept only the in-frame ones, dropping some. The sample consists of approximately 74,000 clones, approximately 74% of them appearing once. Expansion with viral peptide pools was applied to antigen-specific CD4+ T cells by the ViraFEST assay prior to sequencing. Following 10 days of culture, CD4+ T cells were isolated. Testing of the vaccine recipients showed negative nucleocapsid antibodies and no prior SARS-CoV-2 infection. The starting material was CD4+ T cells from PBMCs cultured with HCoV-NL63 spike peptides, obtained before COVID-19 vaccination. The receptors here all came from a human donor who received a COVID-19 vaccine.

The CDR3 here is CASSYNPTGGLNEQFF. CDR3 bases: TGTGCCAGCAGTTACAACCCAACGGGGGGGCTAAATGAGCAGTTCTTC. The chain is built from TRBV6-6 and TRBJ2-1; 8 bases align to TRBD2. V was pared by 2 bases and J by 7 bases, with 10 bases of the junction left unmatched. CDR1 is MNHNY and CDR2 is SVGAGI in the germline V gene (reference sequence). This CDR3 has 16 residues.

CDR3 in amino acids: CASSSAGANVLTF. CDR3 coding DNA: TGTGCCAGCAGCTCCGCTGGGGCCAACGTCCTGACTTTC. This rearrangement joins TRBV5-6 to TRBJ2-6; D gene ambiguous. Germline V gene sequence: CDR1 SGHDT, CDR2 YYEEEE. The CDR3 sequence is 13 residues long. Trimming cost V 3 bases and J 2 bases, with 3 bases left between them.

This clone was detected once. For the CDR3, the DNA is TGCGCCAGCAGCCAAGAAGCGTGGAGCTCCTATAATTCACCCCTCCACTTT. This gives the protein CASSQEAWSSYNSPLHF. The rearrangement uses TRBV4-1 and TRBJ1-6; D gene uncertain. The V and J ends lost 0 bases and 0 bases respectively, with 9 bases between them. The CDR3 is 17 amino acids. The germline CDR1 and CDR2 sequences are MGHRA and YSYEKL.

The J gene is TRBJ2-2, the V gene TRBV3-1 (or the pseudogene TRBV3-2); no reliable D call. The V end lost 1 base, the J end lost 6 bases, and 3 bases lay between the germline ends. The CDR3 loop spans 12 amino acids. CDR1 and CDR2 from the germline V gene are LGHDT and YNNKEL (reference sequence). The CDR3 nucleotides are TGTGCCAGCAGCCAAGTCCCCGGGGAGCTGTTTTTT. Translation gives CASSQVPGELFF.

The rearrangement uses TRBV29-1 and TRBJ2-7; weak D call: TRBD1 (7 bases). The V end was cut by 7 bases, the J end by 12 bases, with 16 bases between. The CDR3 is made up of 10 amino acids. Germline loops: CDR1 SQVTM, CDR2 ANQGSEA. In nucleotides, the CDR3 is TGCAGCGCCCAGGGGGGCGACGGGTACGTC. It specifies CSAQGGDGYV.

Only a few counts were recorded for this clone. The chain carries TRBV24-1 and TRBJ1-1; possible D gene TRBD1, 5 bases. V lost 3 bases to trimming and J lost 8 bases, with 18 bases between them. CDR1 and CDR2 from the germline V gene are KGHDR and SFDVKD. The CDR3 extends over 15 amino acids. The CDR3 is CATSDNRKGTMEAFF. The CDR3 DNA reads TGTGCCACCAGTGATAACCGCAAAGGGACGATGGAAGCTTTCTTT.

The chain couples TRBV5-1 to TRBJ1-2, with D hard to call. V gave up 4 bases and J gave up 8 bases, with 15 bases separating them. The CDR3 contains 13 residues. Germline lookup yields CDR1 SGHRS and CDR2 YFSETQ. The CDR3 loop is CASSHGVSGGYTF. The DNA for the CDR3 is TGCGCCAGCAGCCACGGGGTTTCGGGGGGCTACACCTTC.

This clone was detected only a few times. The genes are TRBV7-2 and TRBJ2-1; maybe TRBD1 (6 bases). The germline gives CDR1 SGHTA, CDR2 FQGNSA. This CDR3 spans 12 amino acids. Trimming removed 5 bases from V and 10 bases from J, with 12 bases in between. Written as DNA, the CDR3 is TGTGCCAGCAGCGGCAGGGGTTACGAGCAGTTCTTC. Its protein product is CASSGRGYEQFF.

CDR3 sequence: CASSLTRGYEQYV. CDR3 nucleotides: TGTGCCAGCAGCTTGACTCGGGGGTACGAGCAGTACGTC. The chain links TRBV5-6 to TRBJ2-7; possibly TRBD2 for D (6 bases). The CDR3 is 13 amino acids. V was pared by 1 base and J by 4 bases, with 9 bases between. Looked up from germline, CDR1 is SGHDT and CDR2 is YYEEEE.

This sequence joins TRBV2 and TRBJ2-3; D remains unclear. The V end was cut by 4 bases, the J end by 1 base, with 9 bases between. The germline CDR1 and CDR2 sequences are SNHLY and FYNNEI. This CDR3 contains 14 residues. The CDR3 nucleotides are TGTGCCAGCAGTGCGAGCTTCCGCACAGATACGCAGTATTTT. Encoded protein: CASSASFRTDTQYF. The complete variable domain, with remaining parts taken from reference TRBV2 and TRBJ2-3, reads EPEVTQTPSHQVTQMGQEVILRCVPISNHLYFYWYRQILGQKVEFLVSFYNNEISEKSEIFDDQFSVERPDGSNFTLKIRSTKLEDSAMYFCASSASFRTDTQYFGPGTRLTVL.

The rearrangement links TRBV4-1 to TRBJ1-4, with TRBD1 matching 11 bases. The germline gives CDR1 MGHRA, CDR2 YSYEKL. Losses at the gene ends were 1 base for V and 8 bases for J; bases not matched to a gene: 6. The CDR3 consists of 16 residues. Written as DNA, the CDR3 is TGCGCCAGCAGCCAAGGGGACAGGGGGAGAACGGAAAAACTGTTTTTT. Residues: CASSQGDRGRTEKLFF.

The chain uses TRBV5-1 and TRBJ2-5; 7 nucleotides line up with TRBD2. Losses at the gene ends were 2 bases for V and 3 bases for J; bases not matched to a gene: 4. This CDR3 comprises 14 residues. Germline CDR1 reads SGHRS; CDR2 reads YFSETQ. The CDR3 region is CASSLGTTEETQYF. The CDR3 nucleotides read TGCGCCAGCAGCTTAGGGACTACGGAAGAGACCCAGTACTTC.

In its sample, this clone was seen once. This chain links TRBV5-1 with TRBJ1-3; maybe TRBD1 (6 bases). The CDR3 covers 17 residues. V dropped 0 bases and J dropped 1 base, with 14 bases sitting between them. CDR1 and CDR2 from the germline V gene are SGHRS and YFSETQ. This CDR3 reads CASSLAPNRASGNTIYF. CDR3 coding DNA: TGCGCCAGCAGCTTGGCCCCCAACAGGGCTTCTGGAAACACCATATATTTT.

The V call is TRBV6-2 or TRBV6-3, the J call TRBJ2-3; D possibly uses TRBD1 or TRBD2 (5 bases each). In germline, CDR1 is MNHEY, CDR2 SVGEGT. With 0 bases removed from V and 3 bases from J, the gap between germline ends came to 10 bases. The CDR3 sequence is 15 residues long. CDR3 sequence: CASSYSKWGTDTQYF. Here the CDR3 DNA reads TGTGCCAGCAGTTACTCGAAATGGGGGACAGATACGCAGTATTTT.

The rearrangement joins TRBV6-1 to TRBJ1-2, with 7 bases matching TRBD1. After removal of 1 base from V and 5 bases from J, the junction contained 4 bases not matched to a gene. The germline V gene has CDR1 MNHNS and CDR2 SASEGT. The CDR3 covers 14 residues. The CDR3 region is CASSEGTGEYGYTF. The CDR3, as DNA: TGTGCCAGCAGTGAAGGGACAGGTGAATATGGCTACACCTTC.

The chain joins TRBV13 to TRBJ2-3, with D maybe TRBD2 (6 bases). V lost 5 bases and J lost 6, with 21 bases in between. The V gene's germline CDR1 is PRHDT and CDR2 FYEKMQ (reference sequence). The CDR3 runs to 16 residues. CDR3 loop: CASSLKLGGGADTQYF. In DNA, the CDR3 is TGTGCCAGCAGCCTAAAGCTGGGGGGTGGAGCGGATACGCAGTATTTT.

This clone was counted between two and nine times. The CDR3 region has the DNA TGCAGCGTTGATTCCCGAGGGAGCGAGCAGTTCTTC. Translating gives CSVDSRGSEQFF. The chain is built from TRBV29-1 and TRBJ2-1, with D perhaps matching TRBD2 (5 bases). This CDR3 contains 12 residues. V lost 3 bases and J lost 10, with 13 bases in between. Germline V gene sequence: CDR1 SQVTM, CDR2 ANQGSEA.

The chain employs TRBV7-3 and TRBJ2-1, with 7 bases fitting TRBD2. The CDR3 contains 14 residues. Germline V gene lookup returns CDR1 SGHTA and CDR2 FQGTGA. Trimming removed 2 bases from V and 5 bases from J; junction bases left unmatched: 3. The CDR3 DNA follows: TGTGCCAGCAGCTTAGGGGGGGGGAACAATGAGCAGTTCTTC. This sequence encodes CASSLGGGNNEQFF.

This clone was seen just once. The rearrangement uses TRBV5-5 and TRBJ2-1, with 7 bases that match TRBD1. Germline V gene lookup returns CDR1 SGHKS and CDR2 YYEKEE (reference sequence). V shed 3 bases, J shed 9 bases, and the junction held 9 bases outside the gene matches. The CDR3 sequence is 14 residues long. CDR3 sequence: CASSWDRGIGEQFF. CDR3 nucleotides: TGTGCCAGCAGCTGGGACAGAGGCATCGGTGAGCAGTTCTTC. Full variable domain (remainder filled in from reference TRBV5-5 and TRBJ2-1): DAGVTQSPTHLIKTRGQQVTLRCSPISGHKSVSWYQQVLGQGPQFIFQYYEKEERGRGNFPDRFSARQFPNYSSELNVNALLLGDSALYLCASSWDRGIGEQFFGPGTRLTVL.